This is a list of T cell receptor beta chains from one sample in a study of T cells in tumors after PD-1 blockade. TCRdb keeps only in-frame clones here, not all; method: immunoSEQ multiplex PCR. The data show fewer than 50,000 clones, approximately 84% seen once. The input for sequencing was PBMCs, taken before anti-PD-1 treatment. The receptors come from a human donor with basal cell carcinoma. Both conserved end residues are part of each CDR3. Fields, in order: J gene, clone size, V gene, CDR3 length, D gene, CDR3 protein, CDR3 DNA. The D gene is left open where the match is weak. Size tells how often a clone was seen (once, few, many) or the class of an expanded clone, and some rows leave it out.

TRBJ1-2 NA TRBV30 14 NA CACKKGQANYGYTF TGTGCCTGCAAAAAGGGACAAGCTAACTATGGCTACACCTTC
TRBJ2-7 medium-sized TRBV6-6 13 TRBD1 CASKQGSSGEQYF TGTGCCAGCAAACAGGGGTCCTCGGGCGAGCAGTACTTC
TRBJ1-1 NA TRBV6-5 12 TRBD1 CASRFSGGTAFF TGTGCCAGCAGGTTCTCAGGGGGTACAGCTTTCTTT
TRBJ1-6 NA TRBV7-8 15 NA CASSSQGSENSPLHF TGTGCCAGCAGCAGTCAGGGCTCAGAGAATTCACCCCTCCACTTT
TRBJ2-2 medium-sized TRBV10-1 13 NA CASSDRDTGELFF TGCGCCAGCAGTGACAGGGACACCGGGGAGCTGTTTTTT
TRBJ1-6 once TRBV3-1/TRBV3-2 18 TRBD1 CASSQGQGAGKRSPPLHF TGTGCCAGCAGCCAGGGACAGGGGGCAGGTAAACGTTCTCCACCCCTCCACTTT
TRBJ1-1 NA TRBV2 12 NA CASNGVRTEAFF TGTGCCAGCAATGGGGTGAGAACTGAAGCTTTCTTT
TRBJ2-3 NA TRBV19 13 NA CASSIVGTDTQYF TGTGCCAGTAGTATAGTCGGCACAGATACGCAGTATTTT
TRBJ2-3 NA TRBV15 16 TRBD2 CATSYERGGGTDTQYF TGTGCCACCAGTTACGAGCGGGGGGGTGGCACAGATACGCAGTATTTT
TRBJ2-7 NA TRBV23-1 14 NA CASSPAGKTYEQYF TGCGCCAGCAGTCCTGCAGGGAAGACCTACGAGCAGTACTTC
TRBJ2-5 NA TRBV3-1/TRBV3-2 15 NA CASSLSAGAEETQYF TGTGCCAGCAGCCTGTCGGCGGGGGCAGAAGAGACCCAGTACTTC
TRBJ1-2 NA TRBV7-2 14 NA CASSLVNDLYGYTF TGTGCCAGCAGCTTAGTGAACGATCTCTATGGCTACACCTTC
TRBJ2-2 NA TRBV27 19 NA CASSLSPSGRGFVTGELFF TGTGCCAGCAGTTTATCGCCCTCGGGACGGGGGTTTGTGACCGGGGAGCTGTTTTTT
TRBJ2-3 NA TRBV6-2/TRBV6-3 16 TRBD2 CASSYPLAGEWDTQYF TGTGCCAGCAGTTACCCACTAGCGGGGGAGTGGGATACGCAGTATTTT
TRBJ2-2 few TRBV4-1 15 NA CASRQGPGNPGELFF TGCGCCAGCAGACAGGGTCCGGGAAATCCCGGGGAGCTGTTTTTT
TRBJ2-1 NA TRBV15 15 NA CATSRDGALTDEQFF TGTGCCACCAGCAGAGATGGCGCTTTGACCGATGAGCAGTTCTTC
TRBJ1-1 NA TRBV5-1 16 TRBD1 CASSKGQGTLNTEAFF TGCGCCAGCAGCAAAGGACAGGGGACTCTGAACACTGAAGCTTTCTTT
TRBJ2-7 NA TRBV12-3/TRBV12-4 13 TRBD1 CASSLLQGYEQYF TGTGCCAGCAGCCTATTACAGGGGTACGAGCAGTACTTC
TRBJ2-2 few TRBV7-8 16 TRBD1 CASSLTGGVGTGELFF TGTGCCAGCAGCTTGACAGGGGGAGTAGGAACCGGGGAGCTGTTTTTT
TRBJ2-2 once TRBV7-2 15 TRBD1 CASSPKIRGNGELFF TGTGCCAGCAGCCCCAAGATCAGGGGGAACGGGGAGCTGTTTTTT
TRBJ2-7 once TRBV2 13 NA CASRAEHRHEQYF TGTGCCAGCAGGGCGGAACACCGTCACGAGCAGTACTTC
TRBJ2-5 NA TRBV21-1 16 NA CASSKEGLAGGETQYF TGTGCCAGCAGCAAAGAAGGGCTAGCGGGGGGGGAGACCCAGTACTTC
TRBJ1-1 few TRBV18 17 NA CASSSQPPGTTNTEAFF TGTGCCAGCTCATCTCAACCCCCGGGGACGACGAACACTGAAGCTTTCTTT
TRBJ2-6 NA TRBV2 15 NA CASRDSYSGANVLTF TGTGCCAGCAGGGACAGTTACTCTGGGGCCAACGTCCTGACTTTC
TRBJ1-4 NA TRBV27 15 TRBD1 CASSPDRGPSEKLFF TGTGCCAGCAGTCCCGACAGGGGGCCCTCTGAAAAACTGTTTTTT
TRBJ1-1 NA TRBV5-1 16 TRBD1 CASSTGTGRGDTEAFF TGCGCCAGCAGCACGGGGACAGGGCGTGGAGACACTGAAGCTTTCTTT
TRBJ1-3 NA TRBV7-8 16 NA CASSLVQSNSGNTIYF TGTGCCAGCAGCTTAGTGCAGTCGAACTCTGGAAACACCATATATTTT
TRBJ2-7 NA TRBV10-3 15 TRBD2 CAISETSGGRYEQYF TGTGCCATCAGTGAGACTAGCGGGGGCCGCTACGAGCAGTACTTC
TRBJ2-5 few TRBV3-1/TRBV3-2 16 TRBD2 CASSPRGSGGLETQYF TGTGCCAGCAGCCCCCGGGGTAGCGGGGGGTTGGAGACCCAGTACTTC
TRBJ1-6 NA TRBV7-9 14 TRBD1 CASSRTGDNSPLHF TGTGCCAGCAGCAGGACAGGAGATAATTCACCCCTCCACTTT
TRBJ2-5 NA TRBV6-5 15 TRBD2 CASSSSGGVRETQYF TGTGCCAGCAGCTCGAGCGGGGGGGTCCGAGAGACCCAGTACTTC
TRBJ1-5 NA TRBV6-1 18 TRBD1 CASSEIEWDSWENQPQHF TGTGCCAGCAGTGAAATTGAATGGGACAGTTGGGAGAATCAGCCCCAGCATTTT
TRBJ1-5 few TRBV7-9 14 TRBD1 CASSHRGDGQPQHF TGTGCCAGCAGCCACAGGGGGGATGGTCAGCCCCAGCATTTT
TRBJ1-5 NA TRBV3-1/TRBV3-2 15 NA CASSQDSAVNQPQHF TGTGCCAGCAGCCAAGATTCGGCAGTTAATCAGCCCCAGCATTTT
TRBJ1-2 NA TRBV7-9 12 NA CASSLVDYGYTF TGTGCCAGCAGCTTAGTGGACTATGGCTACACCTTC
TRBJ1-2 NA TRBV30 13 NA CAWSHERGFGYTF TGTGCCTGGAGCCACGAACGCGGCTTCGGCTACACCTTC
TRBJ1-5 NA TRBV6-2/TRBV6-3 15 NA CASSTQGNSNQPQHF TGTGCCAGCAGCACCCAGGGTAATAGCAATCAGCCCCAGCATTTT
TRBJ1-4 NA TRBV7-9 15 TRBD1 CASSRWTGANEKLFF TGTGCCAGCAGCCGTTGGACAGGTGCTAATGAAAAACTGTTTTTT
TRBJ2-1 NA TRBV10-1 13 NA CASSLGPGNEQFF TGCGCCAGCAGTCTGGGCCCTGGGAATGAGCAGTTCTTC
TRBJ1-5 once TRBV10-3 12 NA CAIREGNQPQHF TGTGCCATCAGGGAGGGCAATCAGCCCCAGCATTTT
TRBJ2-1 NA TRBV6-5 11 NA CASSSDRTQFF TGTGCCAGCAGCTCGGACCGGACGCAGTTCTTC
TRBJ2-5 NA TRBV5-6 15 NA CASSLIVTRLETQYF TGTGCCAGCAGCTTGATTGTAACTAGGTTGGAGACCCAGTACTTC
TRBJ1-3 NA TRBV2 13 NA CASSEAPGNTIYF TGTGCCAGCAGTGAAGCCCCTGGAAACACCATATATTTT
TRBJ1-1 NA TRBV11-3 14 NA CASSLDPGNTEAFF TGTGCCAGCAGCTTAGATCCCGGGAACACTGAAGCTTTCTTT
TRBJ2-1 NA TRBV2 15 TRBD2 CASRETSGGYNEQFF TGTGCCAGCAGAGAGACTAGCGGGGGCTACAATGAGCAGTTCTTC
TRBJ2-3 few TRBV6-5 15 TRBD1 CASRRGTGRTDTQYF TGTGCCAGCAGACGCGGGACAGGTCGCACAGATACGCAGTATTTT
TRBJ2-6 NA TRBV3-1/TRBV3-2 13 NA CASSLSGANVLTF TGTGCCAGCAGCCTCTCTGGGGCCAACGTCCTGACTTTC
TRBJ2-3 NA TRBV30 18 TRBD2 CAWRHWSSSGGAMDTQYF TGTGCCTGGAGGCACTGGTCTTCTAGCGGGGGGGCCATGGATACGCAGTATTTT
TRBJ1-1 NA TRBV5-4 14 NA CASSDRTENTEAFF TGTGCCAGCAGTGACCGGACAGAGAACACTGAAGCTTTCTTT
TRBJ2-7 NA TRBV3-1/TRBV3-2 15 TRBD1 CASSQGRDRTYEQYF TGTGCCAGCAGCCAAGGACGGGACAGGACCTACGAGCAGTACTTC
TRBJ2-4 NA TRBV7-2 15 NA CASSLSGASKNIQYF TGTGCCAGCAGCTTATCGGGGGCCTCCAAAAACATTCAGTACTTC
TRBJ1-3 NA TRBV14 15 NA CASSPVDGGGNTIYF TGTGCCAGCAGCCCCGTAGACGGAGGTGGAAACACCATATATTTT
TRBJ2-7 NA TRBV7-8 14 TRBD1 CASSLAGTAYEQYF TGTGCCAGCAGCTTAGCCGGGACAGCCTACGAGCAGTACTTC
TRBJ1-2 NA TRBV5-6 15 NA CASSSPYRAPYGYTF TGTGCCAGCAGCTCCCCCTACAGGGCCCCCTATGGCTACACCTTC
TRBJ2-1 NA TRBV6-1 15 NA CASSERGARGNEQFF TGTGCCAGCAGTGAAAGGGGGGCAAGGGGCAATGAGCAGTTCTTC